This is a list of T cell receptor beta chains from one sample in a study of cytomegalovirus exposure and HLA in healthy donors. Assay: immunoSEQ multiplex PCR; the TCRdb copy retains only in-frame clones and omits some. The sample lists around 75,000 clones, around 78% occurring once. Sequenced material: PBMCs. Receptor source: a man aged 40-49 years in good health and CMV-seronegative. The CDR3 runs from the conserved cysteine through the conserved F or W. Fields, in order: V gene, D gene, J gene, clone size, CDR3 protein, CDR3 DNA. D genes are given only for firm matches. Size is omitted from some rows. Given values are once, few, many or a class for expanded clones.

v_gene: TRBV7-2; d_gene: NA; j_gene: TRBJ1-6; abundance: few; CDR3aa: CASSQNSSPLHF; CDR3nt: TGTGCCAGCAGCCAAAACAGTTCACCCCTCCACTTT
v_gene: TRBV9; d_gene: TRBD1; j_gene: TRBJ2-2; abundance: once; CDR3aa: CASSVAGQANTGELFF; CDR3nt: TGTGCCAGCAGCGTAGCGGGACAGGCAAACACCGGGGAGCTGTTTTTT
v_gene: TRBV2; d_gene: TRBD2; j_gene: TRBJ2-3; abundance: NA; CDR3aa: CASSYLAGEDTQYF; CDR3nt: TGTGCCAGCAGTTACCTAGCGGGGGAAGATACGCAGTATTTT
v_gene: TRBV7-6; d_gene: TRBD1; j_gene: TRBJ2-1; abundance: once; CDR3aa: CASSSAGGKYNEQFF; CDR3nt: TGTGCCAGCAGCTCAGCAGGGGGCAAGTACAATGAGCAGTTCTTC
v_gene: TRBV9; d_gene: NA; j_gene: TRBJ1-1; abundance: NA; CDR3aa: CASSPGLAGPAFF; CDR3nt: TGTGCCAGCAGCCCCGGTTTAGCGGGTCCAGCTTTCTTT
v_gene: TRBV5-1; d_gene: TRBD1; j_gene: TRBJ2-7; abundance: few; CDR3aa: CASSYDRGPYEQYF; CDR3nt: TGCGCCAGCAGCTACGACAGGGGGCCTTACGAGCAGTACTTC
v_gene: TRBV5-1; d_gene: NA; j_gene: TRBJ1-4; abundance: NA; CDR3aa: CASSLRSTPSEKLFF; CDR3nt: TGCGCCAGCAGCTTGCGCAGCACGCCTAGTGAAAAACTGTTTTTT
v_gene: TRBV30; d_gene: TRBD1; j_gene: TRBJ1-6; abundance: once; CDR3aa: CAWTPGQGNRSPLHF; CDR3nt: TGTGCCTGGACCCCGGGACAGGGGAACCGATCACCCCTCCACTTT
v_gene: TRBV27; d_gene: NA; j_gene: TRBJ1-1; abundance: NA; CDR3aa: CASSLLLNTEAFF; CDR3nt: TGTGCCAGCAGTTTACTACTGAACACTGAAGCTTTCTTT
v_gene: TRBV9; d_gene: NA; j_gene: TRBJ2-7; abundance: NA; CDR3aa: CASSVGVGGDSSYEQYF; CDR3nt: TGTGCCAGCAGCGTAGGTGTTGGCGGGGATTCCTCCTACGAGCAGTACTTC
v_gene: TRBV5-1; d_gene: TRBD1; j_gene: TRBJ1-2; abundance: NA; CDR3aa: CASSLKTGDYGYTF; CDR3nt: TGCGCCAGCAGCTTAAAGACAGGGGACTATGGCTACACCTTC
v_gene: TRBV5-1; d_gene: NA; j_gene: TRBJ2-7; abundance: NA; CDR3aa: CAFFKQKAAYEQYF; CDR3nt: TGCGCTTTTTTCAAGCAGAAGGCGGCATACGAGCAGTACTTC
v_gene: TRBV7-2; d_gene: TRBD1; j_gene: TRBJ1-3; abundance: NA; CDR3aa: CAGQGQDSGNTIYF; CDR3nt: TGTGCCGGACAGGGACAGGACTCTGGAAACACCATATATTTT
v_gene: TRBV18; d_gene: NA; j_gene: TRBJ2-3; abundance: NA; CDR3aa: CASSLSREFTQYF; CDR3nt: TGTGCCAGCTCACTCTCCCGGGAGTTTACGCAGTATTTT
v_gene: TRBV30; d_gene: NA; j_gene: TRBJ1-5; abundance: NA; CDR3aa: CAWSVGGAYSNQPQHF; CDR3nt: TGTGCCTGGAGTGTAGGTGGGGCATACAGCAATCAGCCCCAGCATTTT
v_gene: TRBV28; d_gene: NA; j_gene: TRBJ1-1; abundance: NA; CDR3aa: CASTTGDTEAFF; CDR3nt: TGTGCCAGCACGACCGGGGACACTGAAGCTTTCTTT
v_gene: TRBV18; d_gene: TRBD1; j_gene: TRBJ2-5; abundance: once; CDR3aa: CASSTGGAGVRYF; CDR3nt: TGTGCCAGCTCTACAGGGGGCGCAGGTGTAAGGTACTTC
v_gene: TRBV27; d_gene: TRBD1; j_gene: TRBJ2-1; abundance: NA; CDR3aa: CASSLAGTGRYNEQFF; CDR3nt: TGTGCCAGCAGTTTAGCCGGGACAGGGAGATACAATGAGCAGTTCTTC
v_gene: TRBV7-9; d_gene: NA; j_gene: TRBJ1-6; abundance: NA; CDR3aa: CASSLRDLGPLHF; CDR3nt: TGTGCCAGCAGCTTGAGGGATTTGGGACCCCTCCACTTT
v_gene: TRBV19; d_gene: NA; j_gene: TRBJ2-7; abundance: NA; CDR3aa: CASSIGLASYYEQYF; CDR3nt: TGTGCCAGTAGTATAGGCCTAGCGTCGTACTACGAGCAGTACTTC
v_gene: TRBV5-1; d_gene: NA; j_gene: TRBJ1-1; abundance: few; CDR3aa: CASSLAGEGTEAFF; CDR3nt: TGCGCCAGCAGCTTGGCGGGGGAAGGGACTGAAGCTTTCTTT
v_gene: TRBV15; d_gene: TRBD1; j_gene: TRBJ1-1; abundance: NA; CDR3aa: CATSRGGRGRVITEAFF; CDR3nt: TGTGCCACCAGCAGAGGGGGCAGGGGGCGTGTTATCACTGAAGCTTTCTTT
v_gene: TRBV6-6; d_gene: NA; j_gene: TRBJ1-2; abundance: NA; CDR3aa: CASSPGEVGYTF; CDR3nt: TGTGCCAGCAGCCCCGGGGAGGTCGGCTACACCTTC
v_gene: TRBV28; d_gene: NA; j_gene: TRBJ2-7; abundance: NA; CDR3aa: CASIPRTGGSGYEQYF; CDR3nt: TGTGCCAGCATCCCTCGGACAGGAGGTAGCGGCTACGAGCAGTACTTC
v_gene: TRBV18; d_gene: NA; j_gene: TRBJ2-1; abundance: NA; CDR3aa: CASSTRGARSYNEQFF; CDR3nt: TGTGCCAGCTCAACTCGGGGGGCCCGTTCCTACAATGAGCAGTTCTTC
v_gene: TRBV6-6; d_gene: NA; j_gene: TRBJ1-3; abundance: few; CDR3aa: CASLRGTGNTIYF; CDR3nt: TGTGCCAGCCTCAGGGGAACTGGAAACACCATATATTTT
v_gene: TRBV5-1; d_gene: NA; j_gene: TRBJ2-7; abundance: NA; CDR3aa: CASSLVAGSSYEQYF; CDR3nt: TGCGCCAGCAGCTTGGTGGCGGGTAGCTCCTACGAGCAGTACTTC
v_gene: TRBV5-1; d_gene: TRBD1; j_gene: TRBJ2-7; abundance: NA; CDR3aa: CASSPGTGGSEQYF; CDR3nt: TGCGCCAGCAGCCCCGGGACAGGGGGCTCCGAGCAGTACTTC
v_gene: TRBV5-1; d_gene: NA; j_gene: TRBJ2-7; abundance: NA; CDR3aa: CASSLEQSSYEQYF; CDR3nt: TGCGCCAGCAGCTTGGAACAGAGCTCCTACGAGCAGTACTTC
v_gene: TRBV19; d_gene: NA; j_gene: TRBJ1-4; abundance: NA; CDR3aa: CASSPGVILNEKLFF; CDR3nt: TGTGCCAGTAGCCCAGGGGTTATCCTCAATGAAAAACTGTTTTTT
v_gene: TRBV19; d_gene: TRBD1; j_gene: TRBJ1-5; abundance: NA; CDR3aa: CASRDRGGQPQHF; CDR3nt: TGTGCCAGTAGGGACAGGGGAGGGCAGCCCCAGCATTTT
v_gene: TRBV5-1; d_gene: NA; j_gene: TRBJ2-7; abundance: few; CDR3aa: CASSLDPGQSYEQYF; CDR3nt: TGCGCCAGCAGCTTGGACCCAGGCCAGTCCTACGAGCAGTACTTC